This entry features one T cell receptor beta chain sequence. The antigen this receptor binds is unknown. No base-level quality is on record; no much larger clone is a single base apart. In Seattle, one collaborating source enrolled patients while the infection was active and tracked those patients longitudinally over the course of disease. Whole blood was collected in K2EDTA tubes by collaborating institutions according to the institutions' own protocols. For TCRbeta analysis, collaborators shipped samples in one of three forms: frozen whole blood, isolated PBMCs, or DNA extracted from either of those sample types. This specimen comes from a study of blood T cell repertoires in COVID-19 (dated by TCRdb to 2019 to 2021). With respect to the entire study: Samples covering the acute and convalescent phases of COVID-19 were provided by collaborators in the United States, Italy and Spain. The material from the prospective study consisted of cDNA or gDNA derived from T cells, B-cell-depleted T cells, or PBMCs. The samples were drawn from the first 160 participants of the ongoing ImmuneRACE study and from 950 to 1,500 subjects provided by 6 global collaborators. Subjects who had been exposed to COVID-19, were actively infected with it, or had recovered from it provided the deeply sampled blood TCRbeta repertoires that made up the dataset. HLA class I and class II types, where available, came from metadata supplied by the sample provider rather than from assay-based typing. A freely available public database, intended as a resource for researchers studying the immune response to SARS-CoV-2, is where the repertoires were released. The sample metadata nearly always contained a de-identified subject ID, COVID-19 status, age in years and sex.

TCRbeta CDR3 regions were amplified from genomic DNA by means of the immunoSEQ Assay, a bias-controlled multiplex PCR. Concerning the study's data processing: Nucleated cell counts per sample were estimated from amplification of reference gene primers within the assay. To quantify the absolute abundance of each unique TCRbeta CDR3 rearrangement, sequence reads were collapsed and filtered. Productive Simpson clonality was computed per sample as the square root of Simpson's diversity index over productive rearrangements. TCRdb took this table from immuneACCESS and kept in-frame rearrangements with V and J called. Such tables lack part of the clones; where checked against another copy, unresolved V genes explain under half of the gap, and the rest is unexplained. V, J and clone size were drawn from that table, and D and trimming were deduced from the DNA. This sample gives about 300,000 clones in total; roughly 91% of them show up just once. The top ten clones comprise 1.8% of the sample.

The paper's findings and limits, for the study overall: The amount of clinical and demographic metadata varied by source and participant and was provided uncurated.

The CDR3 sequence holds 14 residues, the cysteine and phenylalanine included. Left in the record is the CDR3 DNA by itself, 42 bases read in frame from the first base. The V and J ends are trimmed by 6 bases and 4 bases, leaving 15 bases between them. The germline V gene encodes CDR1 MNHEY and CDR2 SVGAGI. The origin of this receptor is a woman aged 25 to 39 with COVID-19, enrolled during active disease. The sequence links TRBV6-5 to TRBJ1-1; the D gene cannot be resolved reliably. Material for sequencing was peripheral blood. The sequenced DNA: TGTGCCAGCAGAAATTTCAAGGGAGGCACTGAAGCTTTCTTT. Its protein is CASRNFKGGTEAFF.